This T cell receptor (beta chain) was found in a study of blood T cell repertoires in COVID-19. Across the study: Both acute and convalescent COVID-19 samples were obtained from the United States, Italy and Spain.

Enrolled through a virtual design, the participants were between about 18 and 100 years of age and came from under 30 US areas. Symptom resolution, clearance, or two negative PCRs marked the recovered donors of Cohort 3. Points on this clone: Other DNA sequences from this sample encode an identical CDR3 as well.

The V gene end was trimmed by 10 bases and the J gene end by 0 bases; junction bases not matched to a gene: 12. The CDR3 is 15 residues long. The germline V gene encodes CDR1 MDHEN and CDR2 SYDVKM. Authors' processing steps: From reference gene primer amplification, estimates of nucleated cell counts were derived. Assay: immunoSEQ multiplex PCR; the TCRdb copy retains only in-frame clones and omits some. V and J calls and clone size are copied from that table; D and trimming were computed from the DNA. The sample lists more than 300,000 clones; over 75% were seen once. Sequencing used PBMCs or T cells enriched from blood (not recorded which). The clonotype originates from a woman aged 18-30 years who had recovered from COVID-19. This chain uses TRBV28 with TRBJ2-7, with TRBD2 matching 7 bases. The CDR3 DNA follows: TGTGCCACCTCCCCACCTAGCGGTAGCTCCTACGAGCAGTACTTC. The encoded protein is CATSPPSGSSYEQYF.